This T cell receptor beta chain was obtained from a study of blood T cell repertoires in COVID-19. This CDR3 has 13 residues. Germline CDR1 SGHRS, CDR2 YFSETQ. V was trimmed by 0 bases and J by 4 bases, leaving 7 bases between them. The assay was immunoSEQ multiplex PCR, and TCRdb's table has in-frame clones only and misses some. The sample lists 310,000 or so clones; almost 90% were seen once. The J gene is TRBJ1-1, the V gene TRBV5-1, with D uncertain. The specimen was peripheral blood. This clonotype originated in a woman in her twenties or thirties with COVID-19, enrolled during active disease. In nucleotides, the CDR3 is TGCGCCAGCAGCTTGGCCGGTCGCACTGAAGCTTTCTTT. Its translation is CASSLAGRTEAFF.